Shown below are 6 T cell receptor beta chains from a single sample sequenced in a study of T cell responses to AZD1222 COVID-19 vaccine. Data came from immunoSEQ multiplex PCR; TCRdb stores just in-frame clones and leaves some out. The table records more than 85,000 clones, roughly 88% of them present only once. The sequences come from peripheral blood, collected on day 0 of MenACWY control vaccination. These TCRs come from an adult in good health.

The chain carries TRBV11-2 and TRBJ2-1; D ambiguous. From germline, CDR1 is SGHAT and CDR2 FQNNGV. V shed 4 bases and J shed 6 bases, with 7 bases lying between them. The CDR3 sequence is 12 residues long. Here the CDR3 reads CASSSVGNEQFF. The DNA of the CDR3 is TGTGCCAGCAGCTCAGTAGGCAATGAGCAGTTCTTC.

The chain has TRBV27 and TRBJ2-2; D remains unclear. Deletions cut 0 bases from V and 6 bases from J, with 5 bases between. This CDR3 is built from 13 residues. Germline V gene sequence: CDR1 MNHEY, CDR2 SMNVEV (reference sequence). The CDR3 sequence: CASSLSVSGELFF. The CDR3 DNA reads TGTGCCAGCAGTTTATCGGTCTCCGGGGAGCTGTTTTTT.

The CDR3 loop reads CASSQDYGSEQYF. The DNA of the CDR3 is TGTGCCAGCAGCCAAGATTACGGCTCCGAGCAGTACTTC. The chain uses TRBV4-2 and TRBJ2-7; no firm D call. The CDR3 covers 13 residues. V lost 0 bases and J lost 6, with 9 bases in between. Germline lookup yields CDR1 LGHNA and CDR2 YNFKEQ.

The chain joins TRBV27 to TRBJ1-5, with 8 bases aligning to TRBD1. CDR3 size: 14 residues. Germline V gene data show CDR1 as MNHEY and CDR2 as SMNVEV (reference sequence). Losses at the gene ends were 6 bases for V and 2 bases for J; bases not matched to a gene: 3. CDR3 loop: CASSPDRGNQPQHF. The CDR3 DNA reads TGTGCCAGCAGCCCGGACAGGGGCAATCAGCCCCAGCATTTT.

The chain couples TRBV7-2 to TRBJ2-2, with 11 bases matching TRBD2. J gave up 3 bases and V 5 bases, and 5 bases lay outside the gene matches. This CDR3 comprises 16 residues. The germline CDR1 and CDR2 sequences are SGHTA and FQGNSA. The CDR3 DNA is TGTGCCAGCAGCCCAGGGACTAGCGGATACACCGGGGAGCTGTTTTTT. Translating gives CASSPGTSGYTGELFF. The complete variable domain, with remaining parts taken from reference TRBV7-2 and TRBJ2-2, reads GAGVSQSPSNKVTEKGKDVELRCDPISGHTALYWYRQSLGQGLEFLIYFQGNSAPDKSGLPSDRFSAERTGGSVSTLTIQRTQQEDSAVYLCASSPGTSGYTGELFFGEGSRLTVL.

J is TRBJ2-3 and V is TRBV7-3; no firm D call. V lost 5 bases to trimming and J lost 2 bases, with 11 bases between them. Germline V gene sequence: CDR1 SGHTA, CDR2 FQGTGA. The CDR3 has 14 residues. CDR3 sequence (DNA): TGTGCCAGCAGCCCCGTGGCCTCCACAGATACGCAGTATTTT. It codes for CASSPVASTDTQYF.